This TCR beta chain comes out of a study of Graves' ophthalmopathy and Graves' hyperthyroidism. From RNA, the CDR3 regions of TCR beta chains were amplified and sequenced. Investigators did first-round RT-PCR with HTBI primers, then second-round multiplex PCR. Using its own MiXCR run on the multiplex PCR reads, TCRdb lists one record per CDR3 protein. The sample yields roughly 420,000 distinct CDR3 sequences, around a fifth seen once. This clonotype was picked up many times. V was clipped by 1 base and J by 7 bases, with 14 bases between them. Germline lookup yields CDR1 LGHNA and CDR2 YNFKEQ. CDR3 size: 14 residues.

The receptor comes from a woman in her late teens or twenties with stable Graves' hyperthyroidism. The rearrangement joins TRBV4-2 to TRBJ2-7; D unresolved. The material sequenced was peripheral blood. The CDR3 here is CASSQVARAEEQYF. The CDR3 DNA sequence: TGTGCCAGCAGCCAAGTAGCACGAGCTGAGGAGCAGTACTTC.